The rows below give T cell receptor beta chains drawn from one sample of a study of blood T cell repertoires in COVID-19. Some clones are missing from TCRdb's copy, which holds only in-frame ones; the method was immunoSEQ multiplex PCR. The sample has hundreds of thousands of clones, roughly 80% seen once. Material for sequencing was peripheral blood. The receptors derive from an elderly woman with acute or convalescent COVID-19. The CDR3 runs from the conserved cysteine through the conserved F or W. Each record gives: CDR3 length, D gene, clone size, V gene, J gene, CDR3 protein, CDR3 DNA. The D gene is left open where the match is weak. Part of the rows lack a size; the others show once, few, many or a class for expanded clones.

length: 13
D: TRBD1
size: .
V: TRBV7-2
J: TRBJ1-5
CDR3: CASSRDRDQPQHF
DNA: TGTGCCAGCAGCAGGGACAGAGATCAGCCCCAGCATTTT

length: 16
D: TRBD2
size: .
V: TRBV28
J: TRBJ2-1
CDR3: CASSSRRLAGYNEQFF
DNA: TGTGCCAGCAGTTCGAGGCGACTAGCGGGTTACAATGAGCAGTTCTTC

length: 15
D: .
size: few
V: TRBV11-2
J: TRBJ1-2
CDR3: CASSLGKGGAYGYTF
DNA: TGTGCCAGCAGCTTAGGGAAAGGGGGGGCCTATGGCTACACCTTC

length: 16
D: .
size: .
V: TRBV18
J: TRBJ2-1
CDR3: CASSPGPLSSYNEQFF
DNA: TGTGCCAGCTCACCAGGGCCTCTCAGCTCCTACAATGAGCAGTTCTTC

length: 14
D: .
size: .
V: TRBV14
J: TRBJ2-3
CDR3: CASSPRQMSDTQYF
DNA: TGTGCCAGCAGCCCCCGACAAATGTCAGATACGCAGTATTTT

length: 17
D: .
size: .
V: TRBV24-1
J: TRBJ2-3
CDR3: CATSDSRQSGSTDTQYF
DNA: TGTGCCACCAGTGATTCCCGACAGTCCGGTAGCACAGATACGCAGTATTTT

length: 15
D: TRBD1
size: once
V: TRBV10-1
J: TRBJ2-5
CDR3: CASSTRTGGTETQYF
DNA: TGCGCCAGCAGTACCCGCACAGGGGGCACAGAGACCCAGTACTTC

length: 18
D: TRBD1
size: .
V: TRBV6-4
J: TRBJ1-2
CDR3: CASSELGDRGPSNYGYTF
DNA: TGTGCCAGCAGTGAACTGGGGGACAGGGGGCCTTCTAACTATGGCTACACCTTC

length: 19
D: TRBD2
size: .
V: TRBV12-5
J: TRBJ2-3
CDR3: CASGSQGSGLAGFPDTQYF
DNA: TGTGCTAGTGGTTCTCAGGGGTCGGGACTAGCGGGATTCCCAGATACGCAGTATTTT

length: 14
D: .
size: once
V: TRBV19
J: TRBJ2-1
CDR3: CASSRQSSYNEQFF
DNA: TGTGCCAGCTCCCGACAGAGTTCCTACAATGAGCAGTTCTTC

length: 14
D: .
size: .
V: TRBV24-1
J: TRBJ1-2
CDR3: CATSSGGENYGYTF
DNA: TGTGCCACCAGTTCAGGAGGGGAAAACTATGGCTACACCTTC

length: 16
D: TRBD2
size: .
V: TRBV7-2
J: TRBJ2-3
CDR3: CASSLGAGAGTDTQYF
DNA: TGTGCCAGCAGCTTAGGGGCGGGAGCTGGCACAGATACGCAGTATTTT

length: 16
D: .
size: .
V: TRBV5-4
J: TRBJ1-2
CDR3: CASSLQGLVGFQGYTF
DNA: TGTGCCAGCAGCTTACAGGGTCTAGTCGGTTTTCAGGGCTACACCTTC

length: 15
D: TRBD1
size: .
V: TRBV27
J: TRBJ1-4
CDR3: CASSFRTGVNEKLFF
DNA: TGTGCCAGCAGTTTTAGGACAGGGGTCAATGAAAAACTGTTTTTT

length: 13
D: .
size: .
V: TRBV5-1
J: TRBJ2-7
CDR3: CASSLSRSYEQYF
DNA: TGCGCCAGCAGCTTGTCCCGGAGCTACGAGCAGTACTTC

length: 15
D: TRBD1
size: .
V: TRBV5-6
J: TRBJ2-1
CDR3: CASSTPGQRYNEQFF
DNA: TGTGCCAGCAGCACACCGGGACAGAGGTACAATGAGCAGTTCTTC

length: 13
D: .
size: .
V: TRBV6-5
J: TRBJ2-3
CDR3: CASSQNVADTQYF
DNA: TGTGCCAGCAGTCAGAATGTGGCAGATACGCAGTATTTT

length: 13
D: .
size: .
V: TRBV4-1
J: TRBJ1-6
CDR3: CASSETFISPLHF
DNA: TGCGCCAGCAGCGAGACTTTTATTTCACCCCTCCACTTT

length: 16
D: TRBD1
size: few
V: TRBV10-3
J: TRBJ2-5
CDR3: CAISEPYGQGEETQYF
DNA: TGTGCCATCAGTGAGCCCTACGGACAGGGAGAAGAGACCCAGTACTTC

length: 15
D: TRBD1
size: .
V: TRBV4-2
J: TRBJ2-2
CDR3: CASSLGQGSTGELFF
DNA: TGTGCCAGCAGCCTCGGACAGGGTAGCACCGGGGAGCTGTTTTTT

length: 13
D: .
size: .
V: TRBV10-3
J: TRBJ1-1
CDR3: CATAGTGNTEAFF
DNA: TGTGCCACTGCGGGAACAGGGAACACTGAAGCTTTCTTT

length: 12
D: TRBD1
size: .
V: TRBV27
J: TRBJ2-7
CDR3: CASSSGGYEQYF
DNA: TGTGCCAGCAGTTCAGGGGGCTACGAGCAGTACTTC

length: 13
D: .
size: .
V: TRBV5-1
J: TRBJ1-6
CDR3: CASSLSGEPPLHF
DNA: TGCGCCAGCAGCTTGTCAGGGGAACCACCCCTCCACTTT

length: 14
D: .
size: few
V: TRBV19
J: TRBJ1-1
CDR3: CASSVGHLNTEAFF
DNA: TGTGCCAGTAGTGTCGGACATTTGAACACTGAAGCTTTCTTT

length: 18
D: TRBD1
size: .
V: TRBV5-4
J: TRBJ2-3
CDR3: CASSHLGTGRSRTDTQYF
DNA: TGTGCCAGCAGCCACCTTGGGACAGGGAGATCTCGCACAGATACGCAGTATTTT

length: 13
D: .
size: once
V: TRBV12-3/TRBV12-4
J: TRBJ1-2
CDR3: CASRQGALRGYTF
DNA: TGTGCCAGCAGGCAGGGTGCGCTTCGGGGCTACACCTTC

length: 14
D: TRBD1
size: few
V: TRBV9
J: TRBJ1-2
CDR3: CASSQTGQDYGYTF
DNA: TGTGCCAGCAGCCAAACAGGACAGGACTATGGCTACACCTTC

length: 16
D: .
size: .
V: TRBV6-5
J: TRBJ1-3
CDR3: CASSSPIGGAGNTIYF
DNA: TGTGCCAGCAGTTCTCCAATTGGGGGGGCTGGAAACACCATATATTTT

length: 15
D: .
size: once
V: TRBV6-4
J: TRBJ2-5
CDR3: CASSDQDRTQETQYF
DNA: TGTGCCAGCAGTGACCAGGACAGAACCCAAGAGACCCAGTACTTC

length: 20
D: TRBD2
size: .
V: TRBV4-1
J: TRBJ2-5
CDR3: CASSQDMRQLAGGPGETQYF
DNA: TGCGCCAGCAGCCAAGATATGAGACAGCTAGCGGGAGGGCCTGGAGAGACCCAGTACTTC

length: 14
D: .
size: few
V: TRBV7-9
J: TRBJ2-4
CDR3: CASSPQGAKNIQYF
DNA: TGTGCCAGCAGCCCGCAGGGGGCCAAAAACATTCAGTACTTC

length: 15
D: TRBD1
size: .
V: TRBV4-1
J: TRBJ1-5
CDR3: CASSQVGTGDQPQHF
DNA: TGCGCCAGCAGCCAAGTCGGGACAGGGGATCAGCCCCAGCATTTT